What follows are 27 T cell receptor beta chains derived from one specimen sequenced in a study of shared clonotypes between healthy human individuals (dated by TCRdb to 2019 to 2021). The receptor library was made with the immunoSEQ multiplex PCR assay. In TCRdb, the immuneACCESS table is reduced to in-frame sequences with V and J assigned. These tables do not hold every clone; where another copy was compared, an unresolved V gene accounts for under half, and the others remain unexplained. The sample table records hundreds of thousands of clones; roughly 97% of these occur just once. The ten largest clones take up 0.057% of the sample. Sample: naive CD4+ T cells sorted from blood. The cell subset or site label here, explained by the study, means: CD45RA+ positively selected. The receptors were gathered from a woman aged 30 to 39 in good health.

The chain is built from TRBV5-1 and TRBJ1-5, with 7 bases identical to TRBD1. Germline CDR1 SGHRS, CDR2 YFSETQ. This CDR3 contains 15 residues. V shed 3 bases and J 3 bases; nucleotides not matched to a gene: 6. Here the CDR3 DNA reads TGCGCCAGCAGCTGGGCAGGGGGGCCCAATCAGCCCCAGCATTTT. This encodes CASSWAGGPNQPQHF. Looking up the rest from reference TRBV5-1 and TRBJ1-5 gives the full variable domain: KAGVTQTPRYLIKTRGQQVTLSCSPISGHRSVSWYQQTPGQGLQFLFEYFSETQRNKGNFPGRFSGRQFSNSRSEMNVSTLELGDSALYLCASSWAGGPNQPQHFGDGTRLSIL.

This sequence joins TRBV5-4 and TRBJ1-2, with D possibly matching TRBD1 (6 bases). Germline V lookup: CDR1 SGHNT, CDR2 YYREEE (reference sequence). The CDR3 is 13 amino acids. Trimming left V 1 base short and J 7 bases short, with 11 bases between. In DNA form, the CDR3 reads TGTGCCAGCAGCTTGACAGGGTCTGGTGGCTACACCTTC. Translated: CASSLTGSGGYTF.

The chain is built from TRBV14 and TRBJ1-3; the D is unclear. This CDR3 has 15 amino acids. With 2 bases removed from V and 0 bases from J, the gap between germline ends came to 8 bases. Germline V CDR1 and CDR2: SGHDN, FVKESK. The CDR3 DNA sequence: TGTGCCAGCAGCCAAAGGTACTTCTCTGGAAACACCATATATTTT. Translating it yields CASSQRYFSGNTIYF. Full variable domain (outside the CDR3, taken from reference TRBV14 and TRBJ1-3): EAGVTQFPSHSVIEKGQTVTLRCDPISGHDNLYWYRRVMGKEIKFLLHFVKESKQDESGMPNNRFLAERTGGTYSTLKVQPAELEDSGVYFCASSQRYFSGNTIYFGEGSWLTVV.

This rearrangement joins TRBV19 to TRBJ2-7, with no clear D. The CDR3 length is 14 residues. In germline, CDR1 is LNHDA, CDR2 SQIVND (reference sequence). Trimming took 5 bases from V and 2 from J, leaving 13 bases between them. The DNA of the CDR3 is TGTGCCAGTAGTCCGCAGACGTCCACCTACGAGCAGTACTTC. Its protein is CASSPQTSTYEQYF.

This rearrangement joins TRBV6-5 to TRBJ2-1, with 13 bases that match TRBD2. V gave up 6 bases and J gave up 2 bases; unmatched junction bases: 1. Germline CDR1 MNHEY, CDR2 SVGAGI. The CDR3 extends over 15 amino acids. CDR3 sequence: CASSGTSGTYNEQFF. The CDR3 DNA is TGTGCCAGCAGCGGGACTAGCGGGACCTACAATGAGCAGTTCTTC.

The CDR3 DNA reads as TGTGCCAGCAGCCAGCTCCGGTGGAGAAATGGCTACACCTTC. It codes for CASSQLRWRNGYTF. The V and J genes are TRBV4-2 and TRBJ1-2, with unresolved D. The germline V gene encodes CDR1 LGHNA and CDR2 YNFKEQ. This CDR3 comprises 14 residues. Trimming removed 3 bases at V and 6 bases at J, with 14 bases between.

This chain uses TRBV27 with TRBJ1-6; 10 bases line up with TRBD1. Germline V gene lookup returns CDR1 MNHEY and CDR2 SMNVEV (reference sequence). The CDR3 spans 14 residues. V lost 5 bases and J lost 10; bases outside the gene matches: 5. CDR3 amino acids: CASSTGQGKSPLHF. CDR3 sequence (DNA): TGTGCCAGCAGTACGGGACAGGGGAAATCACCCCTCCACTTT.

The chain recombines TRBV19 with TRBJ1-1; maybe TRBD1 (6 bases). The CDR3 has 14 residues. Germline lookup yields CDR1 LNHDA and CDR2 SQIVND (reference sequence). V lost 5 bases to trimming and J lost 4 bases, with 14 bases between them. CDR3 sequence: CASSLQGMGTEAFF. The CDR3 DNA is TGTGCCAGTAGTTTACAGGGTATGGGCACTGAAGCTTTCTTT.

The CDR3 sequence: CASSLGFFYEQYF. CDR3 nucleotide sequence: TGTGCCAGCAGTTTAGGCTTTTTCTACGAGCAGTACTTC. The chain recombines TRBV27 with TRBJ2-7, with D unresolved. CDR3 length: 13 amino acids. Germline V gives CDR1 MNHEY, CDR2 SMNVEV (reference sequence). Trimming removed 2 bases from V and 3 bases from J, with 8 bases in between.

J is TRBJ2-5 and V is TRBV6-6, with D possibly being TRBD2 (5 bases). V lost 0 bases, J lost 5 bases, and 10 bases lay in between. CDR1 is MNHNY, CDR2 SVGAGI, per germline (reference sequence). This CDR3 contains 14 residues. CDR3 protein: CASSYSRVGETQYF. The CDR3 DNA is TGTGCCAGCAGTTACTCGCGGGTCGGGGAGACCCAGTACTTC.

CDR3 amino acids: CASRHGQETQYF. The CDR3 DNA is TGTGCCAGCAGACACGGTCAAGAGACCCAGTACTTC. This rearrangement joins TRBV11-3 to TRBJ2-5; D call uncertain. Per the germline V gene, CDR1 is SGHNT and CDR2 is YENEEA. Between the trimmed V and J ends, which lost 6 bases and 2 bases, there was a span of 7 bases. CDR3 size: 12 residues. Filled out from reference TRBV11-3 and TRBJ2-5, the complete variable domain reads EAGVVQSPRYKIIEKKQPVAFWCNPISGHNTLYWYLQNLGQGPELLIRYENEEAVDDSQLPKDRFSAERLKGVDSTLKIQPAELGDSAVYLCASRHGQETQYFGPGTRLLVL.

This chain uses TRBV19 with TRBJ2-7; 9 bases are a match to TRBD2. The CDR3 covers 17 residues. CDR1 is LNHDA, CDR2 SQIVND, per germline (reference sequence). V was pared by 9 bases and J by 4 bases, with 19 bases of the junction left unmatched. CDR3 sequence: CASHPTGVNSGSYEQYF. In DNA, the CDR3 is TGTGCCAGCCACCCAACAGGAGTGAATAGCGGGAGTTACGAGCAGTACTTC.

This chain joins TRBV6-6 and TRBJ2-7; 10 nucleotides agree with TRBD1. From germline, CDR1 is MNHNY and CDR2 SVGAGI (reference sequence). The CDR3 loop spans 16 amino acids. Trimming at V came to 5 bases and at J to 5 bases, leaving 12 bases not matched to a gene. CDR3 loop: CASSRGTGVRGDEQYF. CDR3 sequence (DNA): TGTGCCAGCAGTCGAGGGACAGGGGTTCGAGGGGACGAGCAGTACTTC.

CDR3 sequence reads: CASSLGQYTGELFF. CDR3 sequence (DNA): TGCGCCAGCAGCTTGGGACAATACACCGGGGAGCTGTTTTTT. The chain recombines TRBV5-1 with TRBJ2-2; D is undetermined. Between the trimmed V and J ends, which lost 0 bases and 3 bases, there was a span of 6 bases. Germline CDR1 is SGHRS and CDR2 is YFSETQ. The CDR3 has 14 residues.

J is TRBJ2-5 and V is TRBV5-1; D remains ambiguous. The V end was cut by 0 bases, the J end by 0 bases, with 3 bases between. Germline lookup yields CDR1 SGHRS and CDR2 YFSETQ. The CDR3 is 13 residues long. The CDR3 loop is CASSLAHQETQYF. In DNA form, the CDR3 reads TGCGCCAGCAGCTTGGCCCACCAAGAGACCCAGTACTTC.

This clone was detected only once. J is TRBJ1-1 and V is TRBV7-9, with D unclear. The CDR3 is 13 amino acids. The germline V and J ends were trimmed by 3 bases and 3 bases, with 8 bases remaining between them. Germline V CDR1 and CDR2: SEHNR, FQNEAQ (reference sequence). The CDR3 DNA sequence: TGTGCCAGCAGCTTTACCGAGGACACTGAAGCTTTCTTT. Translation: CASSFTEDTEAFF.

This rearrangement joins TRBV9 to TRBJ2-7; tentatively, D is TRBD1 (6 bases). The CDR3 sequence is 14 residues long. From germline, CDR1 is SGDLS and CDR2 YYNGEE. Trimming cost V 7 bases and J 0 bases, with 14 bases left between them. The CDR3 here is CASFWGRSSYEQYF. DNA for the CDR3: TGTGCCAGCTTCTGGGGGCGGAGCTCCTACGAGCAGTACTTC.

The rearrangement uses TRBV2 and TRBJ1-6, with 10 bases lining up with TRBD1. The CDR3 length is 14 residues. Germline assignment: CDR1 SNHLY and CDR2 FYNNEI. V was clipped by 4 bases and J by 7 bases; unmatched bases: 1. CDR3 residues: CASSVGQGNSPLHF. Here the CDR3 DNA reads TGTGCCAGCAGTGTGGGACAGGGGAATTCACCCCTCCACTTT.

The rearrangement uses TRBV6-1 and TRBJ2-3, with a possible D match to TRBD2 (5 bases). Trimming pared 2 bases from V and 1 base from J, leaving 13 bases between. Looked up from germline, CDR1 is MNHNS and CDR2 is SASEGT. The CDR3 has 16 amino acids. The CDR3 loop reads CASSETGNRGTDTQYF. In DNA, the CDR3 is TGTGCCAGCAGTGAAACCGGGAATCGGGGCACAGATACGCAGTATTTT.

This chain joins TRBV28 and TRBJ1-5; 11 bases are a match to TRBD1. The V and J ends lost 3 bases and 1 base, in that order; junction bases with no gene match: 8. Germline CDR1 and CDR2: MDHEN and SYDVKM. CDR3 length: 18 amino acids. As DNA, the CDR3 is TGTGCCAGCAGTTTTTGGGACAGGGGGAGAAAGAGCAATCAGCCCCAGCATTTT. This gives the protein CASSFWDRGRKSNQPQHF.

The chain is built from TRBV14 and TRBJ2-3, with D hard to call. Between the trimmed V and J ends, which lost 1 base and 8 bases, there was a span of 7 bases. CDR3 length equals 12 residues. Germline CDR1 reads SGHDN; CDR2 reads FVKESK. The CDR3: CASSQGVVTQYF. CDR3 sequence (DNA): TGTGCCAGCAGCCAAGGGGTGGTTACGCAGTATTTT.

The count of this clone is one. The chain uses TRBV5-1 and TRBJ1-2; D gene uncertain. The germline gives CDR1 SGHRS, CDR2 YFSETQ. The CDR3 has 14 amino acids. The ends were cut back, 4 bases at V and 5 bases at J, with 15 bases in the middle. Here the CDR3 DNA reads TGCGCCAGCAGCCAGGACCTGGGGAATTATGGCTACACCTTC. This sequence encodes CASSQDLGNYGYTF.

This chain connects TRBV9 to TRBJ2-7; D may correspond to TRBD1 or TRBD2 (5 bases each). Germline CDR1 and CDR2: SGDLS and YYNGEE. The CDR3 extends over 14 amino acids. The V gene lost 0 bases and the J gene lost 5 bases, with 12 bases spanning the gap. The CDR3 DNA reads as TGTGCCAGCAGCGTAGATGGGGGACGGGACGAGCAGTACTTC. It specifies CASSVDGGRDEQYF.

The V call is TRBV4-1, the J call TRBJ1-4, with 9 bases identical to TRBD1. V was pared by 3 bases and J by 10 bases, with 12 bases of the junction left unmatched. The germline CDR1 and CDR2 sequences are MGHRA and YSYEKL. The length of the CDR3 is 16 residues. CDR3 protein: CASSHRGGTGLVKLFF. Written as DNA, the CDR3 is TGCGCCAGCAGCCACCGGGGGGGGACAGGGCTCGTAAAACTGTTTTTT.

This rearrangement joins TRBV6-6 to TRBJ2-3; tentatively, D is TRBD2 (6 bases). The CDR3 sequence is 16 residues long. Germline CDR1 and CDR2: MNHNY and SVGAGI (reference sequence). Trimming left V 8 bases short and J 1 base short, with 19 bases between. The CDR3 nucleotides read TGTGCCAGCTCCATACCCGGGAGAGGGGGCACAGATACGCAGTATTTT. Translation: CASSIPGRGGTDTQYF.

The rearrangement uses TRBV4-1 and TRBJ2-1, with 9 bases aligning to TRBD2. Germline values: CDR1 MGHRA, CDR2 YSYEKL. CDR3 length: 16 residues. The junction had 9 bases not matched to a gene; V was cut back by 3 bases and J by 6 bases. The CDR3 nucleotides are TGCGCCAGCAGCCACCAAGCGGGAGGAGGGGGCAATGAGCAGTTCTTC. It codes for CASSHQAGGGGNEQFF.

This chain joins TRBV28 and TRBJ2-7; 7 nucleotides agree with TRBD2. CDR1 is MDHEN and CDR2 is SYDVKM in the germline V gene. V gave up 3 bases and J gave up 3 bases; unmatched junction bases: 5. This CDR3 is built from 14 residues. The CDR3 DNA is TGTGCCAGCAGTTTCGGGGGGAGAGACTACGAGCAGTACTTC. It encodes CASSFGGRDYEQYF.